The clone carrying this T cell receptor beta chain was seen a handful of times. The target antigen is unknown. Sequenced material consisted of expressed TCRB transcripts (all of the isolated RNA was reverse transcribed). Repertoires were generated with immunoSEQ multiplex PCR, while TCRdb's copy carries only in-frame clones and drops some. In the table there are almost 350,000 clones, around 20% of which are singletons. Trimming left V 4 bases short and J 4 bases short, with 10 bases between. Looked up from germline, CDR1 is SGHDN and CDR2 is FVKESK. This CDR3 region has 13 residues. The data derive from a study of beta chain features in type 1 diabetes. Study at large: The study found patients and healthy donors alike in age, gender and cell yields. Findings and limits, study-wide: Within the patient group, naive, central memory and Treg TCRB repertoires appeared more similar to each other than within healthy donors.

Researchers reported sorting CD4+ naive, central memory, regulatory and stem cell-like memory cells via CD45RO/CCR7/CD25/CD127/CD95/CD27. The source of this sequence is a woman aged 18-30 years in good health. The V and J genes are TRBV14 and TRBJ1-2, with D maybe TRBD1 (5 bases). Material: naive CD4+ T cells from blood. CDR3 sequence: CASSLGRSYGYTF. The CDR3 DNA follows: TGTGCCAGCAGCCTGGGGCGCAGCTATGGCTACACCTTC.